This T cell receptor (beta chain) was sequenced during a study of cytomegalovirus exposure and HLA in healthy donors. Background on the study: Around 77 million unique TCRs from HLA-typed donors made up an early data release.

V gave up 6 bases and J gave up 4 bases, with 13 bases separating them. The length of the CDR3 is 14 residues. Germline loops: CDR1 ENHRY, CDR2 SYGVKD. Use of 60 Vbeta and 13 Jbeta primers characterized the PCR. Some clones are missing from TCRdb's copy, which holds only in-frame ones; the method was immunoSEQ multiplex PCR. The data contain about 160,000 clones, around 80% of them singletons. Donors had nominal health at sampling but likely had unrecorded immune exposures. Sequenced: PBMCs. The origin of this receptor is a man aged 18 to 30 in good health and CMV-seronegative. The J gene is TRBJ1-3, the V gene TRBV10-3; D gene uncertain. CDR3 residues: CAISPQRNGNTIYF. CDR3 nucleotides: TGTGCCATCAGCCCCCAGCGAAACGGAAACACCATATATTTT.